This entry describes one T cell receptor beta chain. The sample comes from a study of OX40 agonist ivuxolimab in advanced cancers. About the study: Ivuxolimab, an agonist antibody against OX40 (CD134), was given to patients. A male proportion of under 90% was recorded, with mean age around 55 years and range roughly 20 to 90. A history of anti-PD-1, anti-PD-L1 or anti-CTLA-4 therapy was acceptable, and 30% to 45% had some.

Samples were taken at baseline and on day 1 of cycles 4 and 7. From germline, CDR1 is MNHNY and CDR2 SVGAGI (reference sequence). V shed 6 bases and J 4 bases; nucleotides not matched to a gene: 8. CDR3 length equals 14 residues. The data were produced by immunoSEQ multiplex PCR, yet TCRdb's version contains in-frame clones alone and is incomplete. Seen here are more than 45,000 clones, 65% to 90% observed once, and the top ten hold roughly 3.7%. The V and J genes are TRBV6-6 and TRBJ2-7, with 8 bases that match TRBD1. The source is an adult with an advanced solid tumor such as melanoma, head and neck, liver or kidney cancer. Specimen: CD4+ or CD8+ T cells sorted from blood, collected in a trial of the OX40 agonist ivuxolimab. The CDR3 sequence: CASRGGQVSYEQYF. The CDR3 DNA follows: TGTGCCAGCAGGGGGGGACAGGTCTCTTACGAGCAGTACTTC.